The rows below give T cell receptor beta chains drawn from one sample of a study of cytomegalovirus exposure and HLA in healthy donors. The assay was immunoSEQ multiplex PCR, and TCRdb's table has in-frame clones only and misses some. Here the sample spans about 100,000 clones, around four fifths being singletons. The sample was PBMCs. The source of these receptors is a man aged 30 to 39 in good health and CMV-seronegative. Both conserved end residues are part of each CDR3. The order of the fields is J gene, clone size, V gene, D gene, CDR3 DNA, CDR3 protein. A D gene is named only where the DNA matches it firmly. Only some rows state a clone size, as once, few, many or a class for expanded clones.

J gene: TRBJ1-2; clone size: -; V gene: TRBV30; D gene: TRBD1; CDR3 DNA: TGTGCCTGGTGGCCGGGACAGGGGGCAGGGTATGGCTACACCTTC; CDR3 protein: CAWWPGQGAGYGYTF
J gene: TRBJ2-7; clone size: -; V gene: TRBV19; D gene: TRBD2; CDR3 DNA: TGTGCCAGTAGTAATCCGGGGACTAGCGGAACCTACGAGCAGTACTTC; CDR3 protein: CASSNPGTSGTYEQYF
J gene: TRBJ1-2; clone size: many; V gene: TRBV28; D gene: -; CDR3 DNA: TGTGCCAGCAGTTCCTCTCCCCTTAACTATGGCTACACCTTC; CDR3 protein: CASSSSPLNYGYTF
J gene: TRBJ2-5; clone size: -; V gene: TRBV30; D gene: -; CDR3 DNA: TGTGCCTGGAGCTTCCGGGACATTGAAAAGACCCAGTACTTC; CDR3 protein: CAWSFRDIEKTQYF
J gene: TRBJ2-7; clone size: -; V gene: TRBV7-9; D gene: TRBD2; CDR3 DNA: TGTGCCAGCAGCTCTAGCGGGGGACCTTACGAGCAGTACTTC; CDR3 protein: CASSSSGGPYEQYF
J gene: TRBJ2-7; clone size: few; V gene: TRBV5-1; D gene: -; CDR3 DNA: TGCGCCAGCAGCTTGTATCGGACATCCAAAGAGCAGTACTTC; CDR3 protein: CASSLYRTSKEQYF
J gene: TRBJ1-1; clone size: -; V gene: TRBV11-1; D gene: -; CDR3 DNA: TGTGCCAGCAGTTTACAACAGGGGAACACTGAAGCTTTCTTT; CDR3 protein: CASSLQQGNTEAFF
J gene: TRBJ2-1; clone size: -; V gene: TRBV5-4; D gene: TRBD2; CDR3 DNA: TGTGCCAGCAGCTCCCCGACTAGCGGGAGGGTCAATGAGCAGTTCTTC; CDR3 protein: CASSSPTSGRVNEQFF
J gene: TRBJ1-2; clone size: -; V gene: TRBV5-1; D gene: TRBD1; CDR3 DNA: TGCGCCAGCAGCCCGGGACAGACGATCTATGGCTACACCTTC; CDR3 protein: CASSPGQTIYGYTF
J gene: TRBJ2-1; clone size: -; V gene: TRBV5-3; D gene: TRBD2; CDR3 DNA: TGTGCCAGAAACCTCCACACTAGCGGGGGGTCCTACAATGAGCAGTTCTTC; CDR3 protein: CARNLHTSGGSYNEQFF
J gene: TRBJ1-6; clone size: -; V gene: TRBV19; D gene: TRBD1; CDR3 DNA: TGTGCCAGTAGAGGAACAGGGGCAAATTCACCCCTCCACTTT; CDR3 protein: CASRGTGANSPLHF
J gene: TRBJ1-2; clone size: -; V gene: TRBV30; D gene: TRBD1; CDR3 DNA: TGTGCCTGGACCCGGGACAGGGCTATTAAGAGTGGCTACACCTTC; CDR3 protein: CAWTRDRAIKSGYTF
J gene: TRBJ1-2; clone size: few; V gene: TRBV7-2; D gene: -; CDR3 DNA: TGTGCCAGCAGCTTACTAGGAGGAGACTATGGCTACACCTTC; CDR3 protein: CASSLLGGDYGYTF
J gene: TRBJ2-1; clone size: -; V gene: TRBV27; D gene: TRBD2; CDR3 DNA: TGTGCCAGCAGTCCCCAACCCCCGCGGGAGAATGGAATTGTGGGTGAGCAGTTCTTC; CDR3 protein: CASSPQPPRENGIVGEQFF
J gene: TRBJ1-2; clone size: once; V gene: TRBV27; D gene: -; CDR3 DNA: TGTGCCAGCAGCCCCCAGGGTTCCTATGGCCACACCTTC; CDR3 protein: CASSPQGSYGHTF
J gene: TRBJ2-7; clone size: -; V gene: TRBV5-6; D gene: -; CDR3 DNA: TGTGCCAGCAGCTTGGCCGGGTCCTCCTACGAGCAGTACTTC; CDR3 protein: CASSLAGSSYEQYF
J gene: TRBJ2-7; clone size: -; V gene: TRBV6-1; D gene: TRBD2; CDR3 DNA: TGTGCCAGCAGTCCGAGCGGGAGGTGGGCCGAGCAGTACTTC; CDR3 protein: CASSPSGRWAEQYF
J gene: TRBJ2-3; clone size: -; V gene: TRBV7-9; D gene: TRBD2; CDR3 DNA: TGTGCCAGCAGCCAACTAGCGGGGATCCTCACAGATACGCAGTATTTT; CDR3 protein: CASSQLAGILTDTQYF
J gene: TRBJ2-5; clone size: -; V gene: TRBV10-3; D gene: TRBD2; CDR3 DNA: TGTGCCATCAGTACCCCGACTAGCGGGCAAGAGACCCAGTACTTC; CDR3 protein: CAISTPTSGQETQYF
J gene: TRBJ2-5; clone size: once; V gene: TRBV11-3; D gene: -; CDR3 DNA: TGTGCCAGCAGCTCCCCCGGAGAGACCCAGTACTTC; CDR3 protein: CASSSPGETQYF
J gene: TRBJ1-2; clone size: -; V gene: TRBV2; D gene: TRBD1; CDR3 DNA: TGTGCCAGCGATAGAGAGGGGGCCTTCACCTATGGCTACACCTTC; CDR3 protein: CASDREGAFTYGYTF
J gene: TRBJ2-7; clone size: -; V gene: TRBV28; D gene: -; CDR3 DNA: TGTGCCAGCAGAAAACTAGGATTCGGCGAGCAGTACTTC; CDR3 protein: CASRKLGFGEQYF
J gene: TRBJ1-2; clone size: few; V gene: TRBV5-1; D gene: -; CDR3 DNA: TGCGCCAGCAGCTTGGATCCCGGACAGTCAGATGGCTACACCTTC; CDR3 protein: CASSLDPGQSDGYTF
J gene: TRBJ2-7; clone size: -; V gene: TRBV25-1; D gene: -; CDR3 DNA: TGTGCCAGCAGTGACAGGGCGGGGAGCTACGAGCAGTACTTC; CDR3 protein: CASSDRAGSYEQYF
J gene: TRBJ1-2; clone size: -; V gene: TRBV29-1; D gene: -; CDR3 DNA: TGCAGCGTAGGGGACACAGCTAACTATGGCTACACCTTC; CDR3 protein: CSVGDTANYGYTF
J gene: TRBJ1-3; clone size: -; V gene: TRBV5-1; D gene: -; CDR3 DNA: TGCGCCAGCAGCTCGGACAGCTCTGGAAACACCATATATTTT; CDR3 protein: CASSSDSSGNTIYF
J gene: TRBJ2-2; clone size: once; V gene: TRBV7-9; D gene: TRBD1; CDR3 DNA: TGTGCCAGCGTTGACAGGGCGAACACCGGGGAGCTGTTTTTT; CDR3 protein: CASVDRANTGELFF
J gene: TRBJ2-5; clone size: -; V gene: TRBV27; D gene: -; CDR3 DNA: TGTGCCAGCAGTTCCGGCCAAGAGACCCAGTACTTC; CDR3 protein: CASSSGQETQYF
J gene: TRBJ1-6; clone size: -; V gene: TRBV6-6; D gene: TRBD1; CDR3 DNA: TGTGCCAGCAGTAAGGGACAGGGGCTCTCACCCCTCCACTTT; CDR3 protein: CASSKGQGLSPLHF
J gene: TRBJ2-7; clone size: -; V gene: TRBV29-1; D gene: -; CDR3 DNA: TGCAGCGCAATGCTTCCGGGCCAGCAGGGCTACGAGCAGTACTTC; CDR3 protein: CSAMLPGQQGYEQYF
J gene: TRBJ1-4; clone size: -; V gene: TRBV14; D gene: -; CDR3 DNA: TGTGCCAGCAGCCAAGTTGAGGGACACGCCAATGAAAAACTGTTTTTT; CDR3 protein: CASSQVEGHANEKLFF
J gene: TRBJ2-3; clone size: -; V gene: TRBV9; D gene: TRBD1; CDR3 DNA: TGTGCCAGCAGCCCTCGACAGGGCCTCATAGATACGCAGTATTTT; CDR3 protein: CASSPRQGLIDTQYF
J gene: TRBJ2-5; clone size: -; V gene: TRBV7-6; D gene: -; CDR3 DNA: TGTGCCAGCAGCCCCCAACAGTTCCAAGAGACCCAGTACTTC; CDR3 protein: CASSPQQFQETQYF
J gene: TRBJ2-2; clone size: -; V gene: TRBV10-3; D gene: -; CDR3 DNA: TGTGCCATCAGCTCGGGACTTTCGAACACCGGGGAGCTGTTTTTT; CDR3 protein: CAISSGLSNTGELFF
J gene: TRBJ1-3; clone size: once; V gene: TRBV29-1; D gene: -; CDR3 DNA: TGCAGCGTGGTGGGGGGGATCTCTGGAAACACCATATATTTT; CDR3 protein: CSVVGGISGNTIYF
J gene: TRBJ2-7; clone size: few; V gene: TRBV5-1; D gene: -; CDR3 DNA: TGCGCCAGCAGCTTGGCCCCCAGGGGGGCCTCCTACGAGCAGTACTTC; CDR3 protein: CASSLAPRGASYEQYF
J gene: TRBJ2-7; clone size: -; V gene: TRBV7-9; D gene: -; CDR3 DNA: TGTGCCAGCAGCTTCGACAGTTATTACGAGCAGTACTTC; CDR3 protein: CASSFDSYYEQYF
J gene: TRBJ1-2; clone size: once; V gene: TRBV2; D gene: -; CDR3 DNA: TGTGCCAGCAGTCTTTCGCAGATCTATGGCTACACCTTC; CDR3 protein: CASSLSQIYGYTF
J gene: TRBJ2-3; clone size: few; V gene: TRBV28; D gene: -; CDR3 DNA: TGTGCCAGTGTCCTGCGGGCGGGTGATACGCAGTATTTT; CDR3 protein: CASVLRAGDTQYF
J gene: TRBJ2-7; clone size: few; V gene: TRBV19; D gene: -; CDR3 DNA: TGTGCCAGTAGTATAGAGGGCCTCGGCGAGCAGTACTTC; CDR3 protein: CASSIEGLGEQYF
J gene: TRBJ2-4; clone size: -; V gene: TRBV18; D gene: -; CDR3 DNA: TGTGCCAGCTCACCACAACAGACCCCCGCCTCAAACATTCAGTACTTC; CDR3 protein: CASSPQQTPASNIQYF